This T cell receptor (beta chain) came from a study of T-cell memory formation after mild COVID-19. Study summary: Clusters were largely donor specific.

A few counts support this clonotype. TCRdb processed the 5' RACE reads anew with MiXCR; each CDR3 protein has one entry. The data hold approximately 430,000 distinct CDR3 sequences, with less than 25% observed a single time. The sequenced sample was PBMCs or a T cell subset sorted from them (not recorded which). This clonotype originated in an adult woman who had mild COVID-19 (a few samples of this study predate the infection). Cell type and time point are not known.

CDR3 region: CASSAYWTSGKPTEQYF. Here the CDR3 DNA reads TGTGCCAGCAGCGCCTATTGGACTAGCGGGAAGCCTACGGAGCAGTACTTC. The chain couples TRBV9 to TRBJ2-7; 12 bases line up with TRBD2. The V and J ends lost 3 bases and 7 bases, in that order; junction bases with no gene match: 14. CDR1 is SGDLS and CDR2 is YYNGEE in the germline V gene. CDR3 length equals 17 residues.